This TCR beta chain derives from a study of vaccination effects on CD4 cells after COVID-19. Background on the study: Samples gathered post-vaccine arrived a median of 72 days past the second dose. Study results and limitations: Sampling in the study covered few convalescent patients and included no early post-infection timepoints. Clones from infection and from vaccination both contracted markedly late after vaccination.

This clone occurred once. Its matching antigen is unknown. Under the ViraFEST assay, PBMC were stimulated with viral peptide pools so that antigen-specific CD4+ T cells expanded. Sequencing was performed afterwards. CD4+ T cell isolation took place after less than 13 days of culture. The vaccine given was either BNT162b2 or mRNA-1273, in two doses. The CDR3 is 16 residues long. Germline trimming cut 1 base from V and 0 bases from J; bases unmatched to any gene: 1. CDR1 and CDR2 (germline): KGHSH, LQKENI. Generated by immunoSEQ multiplex PCR, the TCRdb table keeps only in-frame clones and is missing some. The sample lists 75,000 or so clones, 77% occurring once.

This receptor was obtained from a human donor who received a COVID-19 vaccine. Material: CD4+ T cells from PBMCs cultured with HCoV-OC43 spike peptides, obtained after COVID-19 vaccination. The subset: HCoV-OC43 spike overlapping peptide pool stimulation. The chain combines TRBV18 with TRBJ2-5; 11 bases line up with TRBD1. The CDR3 loop reads CASSPRGQGDQETQYF. The DNA of the CDR3 is TGTGCCAGCTCACCACGGGGACAGGGGGACCAAGAGACCCAGTACTTC.